This T cell receptor beta chain emerged from a study of molecular identifiers for immune sequencing clone quantification. Findings and caveats of the study: Clones above 20 RNA copies held over 97% of effector molecules, under 1% in naive cells.

V was pared by 3 bases and J by 7 bases, with 13 bases between. The CDR3 totals 15 residues. The germline gives CDR1 MGHRA, CDR2 YSYEKL. About this clonotype itself: Antigen: not known.

Bulk libraries came from a prior protocol with listed TCR primers. MiXCR, run by TCRdb on the PCR reads, gives a single entry per CDR3 protein. The sample holds roughly 630,000 distinct CDR3 sequences, roughly 27% seen once. Naive CD8 libraries came from approximately 20,000 to 1,000,000 sorted cells with 10%, 30% or 50% RNA. Isolation of naive CD8 T cells was achieved by sorting on a CD8+CD4-CCR7+CD45RA+ phenotype. V and J are TRBV4-1 and TRBJ1-6; D ambiguous. The receptor's source is a human donor in good health. Some libraries in this study had Jurkat cell RNA spiked in. Sequencing used naive CD8+ T cells from blood, with Jurkat cell RNA spiked in. The subset was: FACS-sorted CD8+CD4-CCR7+CD45RA+ naive T cells. CDR3 amino acids: CASSHGGRENSPLHF. CDR3 DNA: TGCGCCAGCAGCCACGGCGGACGGGAAAATTCACCCCTCCACTTT.